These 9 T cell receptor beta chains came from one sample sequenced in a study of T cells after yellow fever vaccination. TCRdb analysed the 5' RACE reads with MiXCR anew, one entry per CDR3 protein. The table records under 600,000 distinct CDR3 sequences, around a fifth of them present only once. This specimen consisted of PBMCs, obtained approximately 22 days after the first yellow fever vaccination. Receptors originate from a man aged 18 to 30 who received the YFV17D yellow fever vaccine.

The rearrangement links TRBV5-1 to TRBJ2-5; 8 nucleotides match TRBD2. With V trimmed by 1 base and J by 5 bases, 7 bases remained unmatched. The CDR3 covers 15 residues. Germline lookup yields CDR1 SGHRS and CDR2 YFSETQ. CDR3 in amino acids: CASSLIPGGDETQYF. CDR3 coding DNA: TGCGCCAGCAGCTTGATCCCGGGGGGGGATGAGACCCAGTACTTC.

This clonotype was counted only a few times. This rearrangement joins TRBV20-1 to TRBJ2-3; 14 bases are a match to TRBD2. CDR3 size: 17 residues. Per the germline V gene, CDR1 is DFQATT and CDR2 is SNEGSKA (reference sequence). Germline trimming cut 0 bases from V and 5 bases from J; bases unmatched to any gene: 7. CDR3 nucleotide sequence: TGCAGTGCTAGAGATCCCGGGACTAGCGGGGGAAGAGATACGCAGTATTTT. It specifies CSARDPGTSGGRDTQYF.

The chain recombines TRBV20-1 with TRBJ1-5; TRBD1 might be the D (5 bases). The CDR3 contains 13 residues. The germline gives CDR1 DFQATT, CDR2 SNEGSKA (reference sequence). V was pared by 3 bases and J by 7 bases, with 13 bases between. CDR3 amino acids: CSASMGVGQPQHF. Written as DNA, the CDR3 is TGCAGTGCTAGTATGGGGGTTGGCCAGCCCCAGCATTTT.

As DNA, the CDR3 is TGTGCCAGCAGCCGAGGCACTTGGACCGGGGATCATGAGCAGTTCTTC. It specifies CASSRGTWTGDHEQFF. The V call is TRBV7-2, the J call TRBJ2-1, with a weak D call TRBD2 (5 bases). The CDR3 sequence is 16 residues long. V was shortened by 5 bases and J by 8 bases, with 22 bases between the two germline ends. Germline V gene lookup returns CDR1 SGHTA and CDR2 FQGNSA.

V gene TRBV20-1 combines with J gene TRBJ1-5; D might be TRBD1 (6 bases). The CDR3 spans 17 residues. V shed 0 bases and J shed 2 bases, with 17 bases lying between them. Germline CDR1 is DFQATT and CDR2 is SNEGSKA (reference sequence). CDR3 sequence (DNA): TGCAGTGCTAGAGACGCCCTCAGGGGCGCGGGCAATCAGCCCCAGCATTTT. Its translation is CSARDALRGAGNQPQHF.

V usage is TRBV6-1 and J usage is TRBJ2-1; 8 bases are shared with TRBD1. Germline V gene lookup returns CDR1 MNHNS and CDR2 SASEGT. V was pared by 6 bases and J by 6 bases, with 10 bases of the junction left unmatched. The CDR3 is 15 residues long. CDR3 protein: CASSASETGANEQFF. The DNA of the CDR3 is TGTGCCAGCAGCGCCAGTGAGACAGGGGCCAATGAGCAGTTCTTC.

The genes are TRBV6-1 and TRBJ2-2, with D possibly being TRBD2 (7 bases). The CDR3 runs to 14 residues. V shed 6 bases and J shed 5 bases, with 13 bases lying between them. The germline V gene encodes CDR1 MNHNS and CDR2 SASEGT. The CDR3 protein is CASRWRGPTGELFF. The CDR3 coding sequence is TGTGCCAGCAGATGGCGGGGGCCAACCGGGGAGCTGTTTTTT.

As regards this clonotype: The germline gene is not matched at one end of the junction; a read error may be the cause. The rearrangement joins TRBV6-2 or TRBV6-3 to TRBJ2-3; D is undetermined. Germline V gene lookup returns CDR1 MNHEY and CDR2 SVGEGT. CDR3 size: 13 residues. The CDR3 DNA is TGTGTCAGCAGTTACGTAGATCGGCTTACGCAGTATTTT. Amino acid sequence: CVSSYVDRLTQYF.

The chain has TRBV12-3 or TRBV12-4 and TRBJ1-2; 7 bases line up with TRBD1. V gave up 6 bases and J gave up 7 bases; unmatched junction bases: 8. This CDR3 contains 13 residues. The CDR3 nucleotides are TGTGCCAGCAGCCTACAGGGGATTGGTGGCTACACCTTC. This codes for CASSLQGIGGYTF.